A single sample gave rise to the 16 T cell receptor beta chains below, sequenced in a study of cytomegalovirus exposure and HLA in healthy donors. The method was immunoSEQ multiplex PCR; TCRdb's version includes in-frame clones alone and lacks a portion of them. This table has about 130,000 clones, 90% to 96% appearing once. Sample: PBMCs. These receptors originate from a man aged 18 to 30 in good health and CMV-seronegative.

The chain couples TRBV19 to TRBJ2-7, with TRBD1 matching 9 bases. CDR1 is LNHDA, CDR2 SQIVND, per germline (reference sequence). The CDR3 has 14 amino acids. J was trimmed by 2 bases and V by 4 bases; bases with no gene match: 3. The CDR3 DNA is TGTGCCAGTAGTACCGGGACAGGGCCCTACGAGCAGTACTTC. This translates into CASSTGTGPYEQYF.

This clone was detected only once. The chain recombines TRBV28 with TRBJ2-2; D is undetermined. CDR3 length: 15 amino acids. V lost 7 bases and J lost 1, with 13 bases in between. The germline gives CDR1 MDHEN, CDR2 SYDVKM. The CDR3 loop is CASTLTPQNTGELFF. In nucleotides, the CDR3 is TGTGCCAGCACCCTCACACCGCAGAACACCGGGGAGCTGTTTTTT. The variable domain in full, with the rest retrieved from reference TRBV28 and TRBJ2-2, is DVKVTQSSRYLVKRTGEKVFLECVQDMDHENMFWYRQDPGLGLRLIYFSYDVKMKEKGDIPEGYSVSREKKERFSLILESASTNQTSMYLCASTLTPQNTGELFFGEGSRLTVL.

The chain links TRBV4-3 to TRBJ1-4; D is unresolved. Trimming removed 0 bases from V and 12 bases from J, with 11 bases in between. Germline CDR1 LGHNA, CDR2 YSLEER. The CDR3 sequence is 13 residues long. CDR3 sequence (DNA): TGCGCCAGCAGCCAAGATCGGAGGTTGGAACTGTTTTTT. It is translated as CASSQDRRLELFF.

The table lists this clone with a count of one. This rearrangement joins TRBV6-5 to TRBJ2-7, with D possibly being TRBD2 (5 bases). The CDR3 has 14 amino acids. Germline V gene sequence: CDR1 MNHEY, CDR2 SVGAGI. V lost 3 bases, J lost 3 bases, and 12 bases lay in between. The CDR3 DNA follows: TGTGCCAGCAGTTATACTTTCGGGATCTACGAGCAGTACTTC. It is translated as CASSYTFGIYEQYF.

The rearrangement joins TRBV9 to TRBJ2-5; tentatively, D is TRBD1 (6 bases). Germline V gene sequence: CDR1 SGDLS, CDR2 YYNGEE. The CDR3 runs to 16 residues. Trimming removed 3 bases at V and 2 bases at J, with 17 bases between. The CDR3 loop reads CASSGWERGWQETQYF. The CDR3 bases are TGTGCCAGCAGCGGATGGGAGAGGGGGTGGCAAGAGACCCAGTACTTC.

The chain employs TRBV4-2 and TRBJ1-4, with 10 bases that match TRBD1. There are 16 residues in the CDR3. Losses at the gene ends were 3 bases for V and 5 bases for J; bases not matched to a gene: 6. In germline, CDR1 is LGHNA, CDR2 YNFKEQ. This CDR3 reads CASSQGDRGGNEKLFF. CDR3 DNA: TGTGCCAGCAGCCAGGGGGACAGGGGTGGAAATGAAAAACTGTTTTTT.

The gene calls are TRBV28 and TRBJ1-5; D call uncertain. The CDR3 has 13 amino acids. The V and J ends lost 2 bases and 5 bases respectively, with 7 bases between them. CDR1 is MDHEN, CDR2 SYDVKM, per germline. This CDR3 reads CASSLREDQPQHF. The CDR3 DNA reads TGTGCCAGCAGTTTAAGAGAAGATCAGCCCCAGCATTTT.

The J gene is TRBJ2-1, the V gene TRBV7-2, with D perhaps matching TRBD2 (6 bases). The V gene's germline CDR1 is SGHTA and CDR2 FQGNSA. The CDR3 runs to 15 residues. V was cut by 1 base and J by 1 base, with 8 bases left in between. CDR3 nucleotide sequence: TGTGCCAGCAGCTTAGATAGCGGATCCTACAATGAGCAGTTCTTC. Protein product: CASSLDSGSYNEQFF.

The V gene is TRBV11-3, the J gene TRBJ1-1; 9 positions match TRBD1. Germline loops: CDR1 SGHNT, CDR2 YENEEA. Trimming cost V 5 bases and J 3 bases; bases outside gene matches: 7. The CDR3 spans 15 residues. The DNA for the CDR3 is TGTGCCAGCAGCCCCCCCGACAGGGGGGACACTGAAGCTTTCTTT. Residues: CASSPPDRGDTEAFF.

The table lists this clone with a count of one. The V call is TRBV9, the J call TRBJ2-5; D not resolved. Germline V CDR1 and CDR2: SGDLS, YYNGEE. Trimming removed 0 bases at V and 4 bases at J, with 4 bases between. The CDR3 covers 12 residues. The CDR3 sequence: CASSVAGETQYF. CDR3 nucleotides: TGTGCCAGCAGCGTAGCCGGAGAGACCCAGTACTTC.

The CDR3: CASSSTGTPNTYNEQFF. CDR3 coding DNA: TGTGCCAGCAGCTCCACCGGGACTCCGAATACCTACAATGAGCAGTTCTTC. The rearrangement joins TRBV7-6 to TRBJ2-1, with a weak D call TRBD2 (6 bases). Trimming took 4 bases from V and 2 from J, leaving 18 bases between them. The CDR3 contains 17 residues. From germline, CDR1 is SGHVS and CDR2 FNYEAQ.

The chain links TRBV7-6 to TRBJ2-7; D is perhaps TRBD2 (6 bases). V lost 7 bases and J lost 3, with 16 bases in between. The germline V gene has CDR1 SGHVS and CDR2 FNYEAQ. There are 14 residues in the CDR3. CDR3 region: CASTPGTQSYEQYF. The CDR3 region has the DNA TGTGCCAGCACCCCCGGGACTCAGAGCTACGAGCAGTACTTC.

The CDR3 DNA is TGTGCCTGGAGGAACACCAGTCGGGGTAACTATGGCTACACCTTC. It yields the protein CAWRNTSRGNYGYTF. The J gene is TRBJ1-2, the V gene TRBV30, with no clear D. CDR1 and CDR2 (germline): GTSNPN, SVGIG (reference sequence). This CDR3 contains 15 residues. With 3 bases removed from V and 1 base from J, the gap between germline ends came to 15 bases.

CDR3 sequence (DNA): TGTGCCAGCAGCTTATACAGGGGGCAGCCCCAGCATTTT. Protein sequence: CASSLYRGQPQHF. The chain is built from TRBV7-3 and TRBJ1-5; TRBD1 aligns across 8 bases. This CDR3 has 13 amino acids. Looked up from germline, CDR1 is SGHTA and CDR2 is FQGTGA. J gave up 7 bases and V 2 bases, and 1 base lay outside the gene matches.

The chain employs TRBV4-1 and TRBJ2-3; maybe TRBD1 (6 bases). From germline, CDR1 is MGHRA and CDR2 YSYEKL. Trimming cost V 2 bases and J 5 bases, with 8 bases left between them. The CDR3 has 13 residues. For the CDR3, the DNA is TGCGCCAGCAGCCAACTGGGACAAGATACGCAGTATTTT. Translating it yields CASSQLGQDTQYF.

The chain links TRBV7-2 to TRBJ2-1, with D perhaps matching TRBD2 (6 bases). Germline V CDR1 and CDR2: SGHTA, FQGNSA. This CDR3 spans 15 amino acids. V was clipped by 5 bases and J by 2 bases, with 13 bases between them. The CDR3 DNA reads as TGTGCCAGCAGCCCCCGGGACTCGGCCTACAATGAGCAGTTCTTC. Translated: CASSPRDSAYNEQFF.